Following are 18 T cell receptor beta chains from one sample sequenced in a study of CD8+CD57+ T cells in acquired aplastic anemia. Genomic DNA served as template for TCR beta VDJ and CDR3 profiling. Via MiXCR, TCRdb re-called the reads, giving one row per CDR3 protein. The repertoire holds 95,000 to 120,000 distinct CDR3 sequences, 40% to 60% seen once, with roughly 34% in the top ten. The sequencing sample was made of sorted CD4+, CD8+, or CD8+CD57+ T cells (not recorded which) from PBMCs. The origin of the receptors is a human donor in good health, serving as a control.

This clonotype was counted at least ten times. The chain is built from TRBV12-3 or TRBV12-4 and TRBJ1-5; D not resolved. The CDR3 totals 14 residues. The V end was cut by 5 bases, the J end by 3 bases, with 11 bases between. The CDR3 loop is CASSPLAYNQPQHF. The CDR3 DNA is TGTGCCAGCAGTCCCCTTGCCTACAATCAGCCCCAGCATTTT.

Ten or more counts support this clonotype. J is TRBJ2-7 and V is TRBV20-1; no clear D. The V end lost 2 bases, the J end lost 5 bases, and 16 bases lay between the germline ends. In germline, CDR1 is DFQATT, CDR2 SNEGSKA (reference sequence). The CDR3 loop spans 14 amino acids. CDR3 in amino acids: CSARKVTLAHEQYF. The CDR3 DNA sequence: TGCAGTGCTAGAAAAGTCACTCTCGCTCACGAGCAGTACTTC.

For this clonotype: Lacking the conserved final phenylalanine or tryptophan, this CDR3 likely reflects a read error. The chain links TRBV3-1 to TRBJ2-1; possibly TRBD1 or TRBD2 for D (5 bases each). V was trimmed by 3 bases and J by 8 bases, leaving 14 bases between them. The V gene's germline CDR1 is LGHDT and CDR2 YNNKEL (reference sequence). The CDR3 covers 14 residues. In DNA, the CDR3 is TGTGCCAGCAGCCAGGCTGGGGGTATCGATGAGCAGTTCCTC. It is translated as CASSQAGGIDEQFL.

V usage is TRBV20-1 and J usage is TRBJ2-7, with 9 bases that match TRBD1. This CDR3 contains 13 residues. The ends lost 2 bases at V and 4 bases at J; junction bases unmatched: 3. Germline loops: CDR1 DFQATT, CDR2 SNEGSKA (reference sequence). The CDR3 is CSARSDRGYEQYF. The CDR3 DNA is TGCAGTGCTAGAAGTGACAGGGGGTACGAGCAGTACTTC.

As for this clonotype: Germline and junction disagree at one end, which may indicate a read error. This chain links TRBV19 with TRBJ2-5; 9 bases align to TRBD1. CDR1 and CDR2 from the germline V gene are LNHDA and SQIVND (reference sequence). The CDR3 is made up of 13 amino acids. CDR3 sequence reads: CASETGGGEIQYF. As DNA, the CDR3 is TGTGCCTCAGAGACAGGGGGGGGAGAGATCCAGTACTTC.

This clonotype has ten or more counts. The chain employs TRBV27 and TRBJ2-7, with 7 bases lining up with TRBD1. The CDR3 contains 14 residues. Germline values: CDR1 MNHEY, CDR2 SMNVEV (reference sequence). Trimming at V came to 3 bases and at J to 2 bases, leaving 4 bases not matched to a gene. For the CDR3, the DNA is TGTGCCAGCAGTTTCCTGGGACAGACCTACGAGCAGTACTTC. The encoded protein is CASSFLGQTYEQYF.

This CDR3 is CATSPQGHSYEQYF. The CDR3 DNA sequence: TGTGCCACCAGCCCGCAGGGGCACTCCTACGAGCAGTACTTC. The J gene is TRBJ2-7, the V gene TRBV15; a possible D gene is TRBD1 (6 bases). The CDR3 sequence is 14 residues long. V gave up 5 bases and J gave up 0 bases, with 11 bases separating them. Germline-derived CDR1 and CDR2 are LNHNV and YYDKDF (reference sequence).

This rearrangement joins TRBV19 to TRBJ1-1, with D tentatively TRBD1 (6 bases). V lost 3 bases to trimming and J lost 6 bases, with 14 bases between them. CDR3 length: 14 residues. Per germline, CDR1 LNHDA and CDR2 SQIVND (reference sequence). The CDR3 bases are TGTGCCAGTAGTATTTGGGGGGACACTCCTGAAGCTTTCTTT. Encoded protein: CASSIWGDTPEAFF.

DNA for the CDR3: TGTGCCAGCAGGACAGACAGCTCAACTAATGAAAAACTGTTTTTT. The encoded protein is CASRTDSSTNEKLFF. The chain employs TRBV25-1 and TRBJ1-4, with a possible D match to TRBD1 (5 bases). The CDR3 spans 15 residues. Germline loops: CDR1 MGHDK, CDR2 SYGVNS. Trimming shortened V by 6 bases and J by 0 bases, and 11 bases separated the two germline ends.

This CDR3 reads CASSQGGSGNRGRYEQYF. CDR3 DNA sequence: TGTGCCAGCAGCCAAGGAGGGAGCGGGAACAGGGGCCGGTACGAGCAGTACTTC. This chain links TRBV14 with TRBJ2-7; perhaps D is TRBD1 or TRBD2 (7 bases each). The CDR3 is 18 residues long. From germline, CDR1 is SGHDN and CDR2 FVKESK. V lost 1 base to trimming and J lost 4 bases, with 23 bases between them. Complete variable domain (other parts from reference TRBV14 and TRBJ2-7): EAGVTQFPSHSVIEKGQTVTLRCDPISGHDNLYWYRRVMGKEIKFLLHFVKESKQDESGMPNNRFLAERTGGTYSTLKVQPAELEDSGVYFCASSQGGSGNRGRYEQYFGPGTRLTVT.

This chain uses TRBV24-1 with TRBJ2-3; TRBD2 aligns across 12 bases. Germline lookup yields CDR1 KGHDR and CDR2 SFDVKD. The CDR3 runs to 15 residues. J lost 3 bases, V lost 5 bases, and 2 bases had no gene match. CDR3 protein: CATSGGTSGTDTQYF. DNA for the CDR3: TGTGCCACCAGTGGCGGGACTAGCGGGACAGATACGCAGTATTTT.

The V call is TRBV2, the J call TRBJ1-1; D is uncertain. CDR1 is SNHLY and CDR2 is FYNNEI in the germline V gene. The CDR3 length is 10 residues. The V and J ends lost 3 bases and 7 bases respectively, with 3 bases between them. DNA for the CDR3: TGTGCCAGCAGTGACATTGAAGCTTTCTTT. Protein product: CASSDIEAFF. Full variable domain (missing parts from reference TRBV2 and TRBJ1-1): EPEVTQTPSHQVTQMGQEVILRCVPISNHLYFYWYRQILGQKVEFLVSFYNNEISEKSEIFDDQFSVERPDGSNFTLKIRSTKLEDSAMYFCASSDIEAFFGQGTRLTVV.

This clonotype has ten or more counts. The V and J genes are TRBV10-3 and TRBJ1-1; D call uncertain. The CDR3 is 13 residues long. Germline V gives CDR1 ENHRY, CDR2 SYGVKD. The V gene lost 6 bases and the J gene lost 6 bases, with 14 bases spanning the gap. This CDR3 is CAIRDASRPEAFF. CDR3 DNA sequence: TGTGCCATCAGGGACGCCTCACGTCCTGAAGCTTTCTTT.

The CDR3 sequence: CASSEFVTNFLQETQYF. The CDR3 nucleotides are TGTGCCAGCAGTGAATTTGTGACTAACTTTCTACAAGAGACCCAGTACTTC. V gene TRBV2 combines with J gene TRBJ2-5; perhaps TRBD2 as D (5 bases). V was cut by 2 bases and J by 2 bases, with 18 bases left in between. Germline V gives CDR1 SNHLY, CDR2 FYNNEI. This CDR3 is built from 17 residues.

As concerns this clonotype: One junction end disagrees with the germline gene, perhaps due to a read error. This chain connects TRBV24-1 to TRBJ2-3; 10 positions agree with TRBD2. The length of the CDR3 is 16 residues. Germline V lookup: CDR1 KGHDR, CDR2 SFDVKD. The CDR3 nucleotides read TGTGCCAGCAGTGACTCCACTAGCGGGGACACAGATACGCAGTATTTT. It encodes CASSDSTSGDTDTQYF.

This chain connects TRBV2 to TRBJ1-2, with D perhaps matching TRBD1 (5 bases). V was shortened by 2 bases and J by 3 bases, with 7 bases between the two germline ends. CDR1 is SNHLY, CDR2 FYNNEI, per germline. CDR3 length: 13 residues. As DNA, the CDR3 is TGTGCCAGCAGTGAACAGGGTGACTATGGCTACACCTTC. It translates to CASSEQGDYGYTF.

This clonotype has a handful of counts. The V call is TRBV7-8, the J call TRBJ2-7; D perhaps matches TRBD1 (6 bases). The CDR3 contains 13 residues. The V and J ends lost 4 bases and 4 bases respectively, with 11 bases between them. Germline V CDR1 and CDR2: SGHVS, FQNEAQ. CDR3 sequence (DNA): TGTGCCAGCAGCTCTTCACAGGGATACGAGCAGTACTTC. Amino acid sequence: CASSSSQGYEQYF. The variable domain in full, completed from reference TRBV7-8 and TRBJ2-7, reads GAGVSQSPRYKVAKRGQDVALRCDPISGHVSLFWYQQALGQGPEFLTYFQNEAQLDKSGLPSDRFFAERPEGSVSTLKIQRTQQEDSAVYLCASSSSQGYEQYFGPGTRLTVT.

This clonotype has more than one count but fewer than ten. The chain is built from TRBV19 and TRBJ1-1; TRBD1 agrees at 7 bases. Germline-derived CDR1 and CDR2 are LNHDA and SQIVND (reference sequence). Trimming removed 6 bases from V and 4 bases from J; junction bases left unmatched: 5. This CDR3 has 13 amino acids. The CDR3 DNA reads as TGTGCCAGTAGCACCCAGGGGGTCACTGAAGCTTTCTTT. Translation: CASSTQGVTEAFF.